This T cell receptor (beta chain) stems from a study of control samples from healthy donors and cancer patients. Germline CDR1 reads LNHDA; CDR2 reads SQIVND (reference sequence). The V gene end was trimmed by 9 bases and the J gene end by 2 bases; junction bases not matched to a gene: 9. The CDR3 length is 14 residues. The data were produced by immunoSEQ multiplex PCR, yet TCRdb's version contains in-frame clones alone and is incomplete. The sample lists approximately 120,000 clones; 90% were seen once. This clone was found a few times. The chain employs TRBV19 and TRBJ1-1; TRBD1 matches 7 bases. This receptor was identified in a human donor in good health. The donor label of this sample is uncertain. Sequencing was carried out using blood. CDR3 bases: TGTGCCAGCTCCGAGGGGGCTCTCAACACTGAAGCTTTCTTT. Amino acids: CASSEGALNTEAFF.